The rows below give T cell receptor beta chains drawn from one sample of a study of blood T cell repertoires in COVID-19. The data were produced by immunoSEQ multiplex PCR, yet TCRdb's version contains in-frame clones alone and is incomplete. Of 300,000 to 500,000 clones in the sample, 88% were seen once. The sample taken for sequencing was PBMCs or T cells enriched from blood (not recorded which). These TCRs come from a woman aged 30 to 39 with acute COVID-19. Both conserved end residues are part of each CDR3. Each record gives: clone size, J gene, V gene, D gene, CDR3 protein, CDR3 DNA. D genes are given only for firm matches. Not all rows give a size; the values are once, few, many and, for expanded clones, a class.

abundance: -; j_gene: TRBJ2-5; v_gene: TRBV7-2; d_gene: TRBD2; CDR3aa: CASSLAYASRAGGPLETQYF; CDR3nt: TGTGCCAGCAGCTTAGCGTACGCTTCTAGGGCGGGGGGGCCGTTGGAGACCCAGTACTTC
abundance: once; j_gene: TRBJ2-1; v_gene: TRBV11-2; d_gene: -; CDR3aa: CASSLVLEQFF; CDR3nt: TGTGCCAGCAGCTTAGTCTTGGAGCAGTTCTTC
abundance: -; j_gene: TRBJ1-2; v_gene: TRBV19; d_gene: -; CDR3aa: CASNLGTQNYGYTF; CDR3nt: TGTGCCAGTAACCTAGGGACACAGAACTATGGCTACACCTTC
abundance: -; j_gene: TRBJ1-5; v_gene: TRBV2; d_gene: TRBD1; CDR3aa: CASKGEQGVNQPQHF; CDR3nt: TGTGCCAGCAAAGGAGAGCAGGGGGTAAATCAGCCCCAGCATTTT
abundance: -; j_gene: TRBJ2-2; v_gene: TRBV18; d_gene: -; CDR3aa: CASSPLQGSGELFF; CDR3nt: TGTGCCAGCTCACCGTTACAGGGATCCGGGGAGCTGTTTTTT
abundance: -; j_gene: TRBJ1-1; v_gene: TRBV5-1; d_gene: -; CDR3aa: CASSLAGRTEAFF; CDR3nt: TGCGCCAGCAGCTTGGCAGGGAGGACTGAAGCTTTCTTT
abundance: once; j_gene: TRBJ2-3; v_gene: TRBV7-3; d_gene: TRBD2; CDR3aa: CASSSQRGGADTQYF; CDR3nt: TGTGCCAGCAGCTCCCAGCGGGGGGGAGCAGATACGCAGTATTTT
abundance: -; j_gene: TRBJ2-7; v_gene: TRBV6-6; d_gene: TRBD1; CDR3aa: CASSSPGQLTYEQYF; CDR3nt: TGTGCCAGCAGTTCACCGGGACAGTTAACCTACGAGCAGTACTTC
abundance: once; j_gene: TRBJ1-6; v_gene: TRBV2; d_gene: -; CDR3aa: CASRIPGRGGGYNSPLHF; CDR3nt: TGTGCCAGCAGAATACCTGGTAGGGGCGGGGGGTATAATTCACCCCTCCACTTT
abundance: -; j_gene: TRBJ1-1; v_gene: TRBV7-9; d_gene: -; CDR3aa: CASSPPGNTEAFF; CDR3nt: TGTGCCAGCAGCCCTCCCGGGAACACTGAAGCTTTCTTT
abundance: -; j_gene: TRBJ1-1; v_gene: TRBV10-3; d_gene: TRBD1; CDR3aa: CASSDRVSTEAFF; CDR3nt: TGTGCCAGCAGCGACAGGGTGAGCACTGAAGCTTTCTTT
abundance: -; j_gene: TRBJ1-1; v_gene: TRBV9; d_gene: -; CDR3aa: CASSVVARGFGTEAFF; CDR3nt: TGTGCCAGCAGCGTAGTGGCCAGGGGATTCGGCACTGAAGCTTTCTTT
abundance: -; j_gene: TRBJ1-2; v_gene: TRBV7-3; d_gene: TRBD1; CDR3aa: CASSPGQGANYGYTF; CDR3nt: TGTGCCAGCAGCCCGGGACAGGGGGCTAACTATGGCTACACCTTC
abundance: -; j_gene: TRBJ2-3; v_gene: TRBV9; d_gene: -; CDR3aa: CASSSHQGGFADTQYF; CDR3nt: TGTGCCAGCAGTTCACACCAAGGGGGTTTTGCAGATACGCAGTATTTT
abundance: -; j_gene: TRBJ2-7; v_gene: TRBV10-3; d_gene: TRBD1; CDR3aa: CATKDRGPYEQYF; CDR3nt: TGTGCCACCAAGGACAGGGGCCCCTACGAGCAGTACTTC
abundance: -; j_gene: TRBJ2-3; v_gene: TRBV30; d_gene: -; CDR3aa: CAWEGGIGTDTQYF; CDR3nt: TGTGCCTGGGAAGGGGGAATCGGCACAGATACGCAGTATTTT
abundance: -; j_gene: TRBJ2-3; v_gene: TRBV2; d_gene: TRBD2; CDR3aa: CASSLSPGLVADTQYF; CDR3nt: TGTGCCAGCAGTTTAAGCCCGGGACTAGTTGCAGATACGCAGTATTTT
abundance: -; j_gene: TRBJ1-2; v_gene: TRBV5-6; d_gene: TRBD1; CDR3aa: CASSTQGFNYGYTF; CDR3nt: TGTGCCAGCAGCACACAGGGGTTCAACTATGGCTACACCTTC
abundance: -; j_gene: TRBJ2-1; v_gene: TRBV5-1; d_gene: -; CDR3aa: CASSLDSSYNEQFF; CDR3nt: TGCGCCAGCAGCTTGGATAGCAGCTACAATGAGCAGTTCTTC
abundance: -; j_gene: TRBJ2-7; v_gene: TRBV5-6; d_gene: TRBD2; CDR3aa: CASSVTGSGGRSYEQYF; CDR3nt: TGTGCCAGCAGCGTTACCGGGAGCGGGGGAAGAAGTTACGAGCAGTACTTC
abundance: -; j_gene: TRBJ2-4; v_gene: TRBV21-1; d_gene: -; CDR3aa: CASSNPDTGEGIAKNIQYF; CDR3nt: TGTGCCAGCAGCAATCCTGACACGGGGGAGGGAATAGCCAAAAACATTCAGTACTTC
abundance: -; j_gene: TRBJ1-2; v_gene: TRBV27; d_gene: TRBD1; CDR3aa: CASREHGTGGNGYTF; CDR3nt: TGTGCCAGCAGGGAACACGGGACAGGGGGCAATGGCTACACCTTC
abundance: -; j_gene: TRBJ1-2; v_gene: TRBV3-1/TRBV3-2; d_gene: TRBD1; CDR3aa: CASSPRDRGRGWYGYTF; CDR3nt: TGTGCCAGCAGCCCCCGGGACAGGGGGCGGGGGTGGTATGGCTACACCTTC
abundance: -; j_gene: TRBJ1-1; v_gene: TRBV5-6; d_gene: TRBD1; CDR3aa: CASREQGRNTEAFF; CDR3nt: TGTGCCAGCAGGGAACAGGGGCGGAACACTGAAGCTTTCTTT
abundance: -; j_gene: TRBJ2-7; v_gene: TRBV11-2; d_gene: -; CDR3aa: CASSYGEPGEDWQYF; CDR3nt: TGTGCCAGCAGCTACGGGGAGCCAGGGGAAGATTGGCAGTACTTC
abundance: -; j_gene: TRBJ2-3; v_gene: TRBV6-5; d_gene: -; CDR3aa: CASRGRTQYF; CDR3nt: TGTGCCAGCAGGGGCAGAACGCAGTATTTT
abundance: -; j_gene: TRBJ1-6; v_gene: TRBV4-3; d_gene: -; CDR3aa: CASSQVQGLSSPLHF; CDR3nt: TGCGCCAGCAGCCAAGTGCAGGGGCTGAGTTCACCCCTCCACTTT
abundance: -; j_gene: TRBJ2-7; v_gene: TRBV18; d_gene: -; CDR3aa: CASSPIEGNEQYF; CDR3nt: TGTGCCAGCTCACCAATAGAGGGAAACGAGCAGTACTTC
abundance: -; j_gene: TRBJ1-2; v_gene: TRBV4-1; d_gene: TRBD1; CDR3aa: CASSPVSGTGVLRSYGYTF; CDR3nt: TGCGCCAGCAGCCCCGTTTCCGGGACAGGGGTTTTAAGGTCCTATGGCTACACCTTC
abundance: once; j_gene: TRBJ1-5; v_gene: TRBV18; d_gene: -; CDR3aa: CASSPYSYSNQPQHF; CDR3nt: TGTGCCAGCTCACCCTATTCGTATAGCAATCAGCCCCAGCATTTT
abundance: -; j_gene: TRBJ1-2; v_gene: TRBV5-6; d_gene: TRBD1; CDR3aa: CASSSTGASNYGYTF; CDR3nt: TGTGCCAGCAGCTCGACAGGGGCCTCTAACTATGGCTACACCTTC
abundance: -; j_gene: TRBJ1-1; v_gene: TRBV5-6; d_gene: -; CDR3aa: CASSLPDTANTEAFF; CDR3nt: TGTGCCAGCAGCTTGCCGGACACGGCGAACACTGAAGCTTTCTTT
abundance: -; j_gene: TRBJ1-2; v_gene: TRBV28; d_gene: -; CDR3aa: CAMGGVYGYTF; CDR3nt: TGTGCCATGGGGGGGGTATATGGCTACACCTTC
abundance: -; j_gene: TRBJ1-3; v_gene: TRBV25-1; d_gene: -; CDR3aa: CASSGTGASGNTIYF; CDR3nt: TGTGCCAGCAGTGGAACAGGAGCCTCTGGAAACACCATATATTTT
abundance: -; j_gene: TRBJ2-1; v_gene: TRBV10-3; d_gene: TRBD1; CDR3aa: CAITETGYNEQFF; CDR3nt: TGTGCCATCACCGAGACAGGGTACAATGAGCAGTTCTTC
abundance: -; j_gene: TRBJ1-5; v_gene: TRBV24-1; d_gene: TRBD1; CDR3aa: CATSDRQGNQPQHF; CDR3nt: TGTGCCACCAGTGATCGACAGGGTAATCAGCCCCAGCATTTT
abundance: -; j_gene: TRBJ1-2; v_gene: TRBV7-2; d_gene: -; CDR3aa: CASSLRNRAYGYTF; CDR3nt: TGTGCCAGCAGCTTACGAAACAGGGCCTACGGCTACACCTTC
abundance: -; j_gene: TRBJ1-1; v_gene: TRBV30; d_gene: -; CDR3aa: CAWTYELNTEAFF; CDR3nt: TGTGCCTGGACCTACGAATTGAACACTGAAGCTTTCTTT
abundance: -; j_gene: TRBJ2-5; v_gene: TRBV7-2; d_gene: TRBD2; CDR3aa: CASSLSGRKETQYF; CDR3nt: TGTGCCAGCAGCTTATCCGGGAGGAAAGAGACCCAGTACTTC
abundance: once; j_gene: TRBJ2-3; v_gene: TRBV12-3/TRBV12-4; d_gene: -; CDR3aa: CASSRLTDTQYF; CDR3nt: TGTGCCAGCAGCAGGCTCACAGATACGCAGTATTTT
abundance: -; j_gene: TRBJ1-4; v_gene: TRBV9; d_gene: -; CDR3aa: CASSVAAGANEKLFF; CDR3nt: TGTGCCAGCAGCGTAGCTGCAGGGGCTAATGAAAAACTGTTTTTT
abundance: few; j_gene: TRBJ2-2; v_gene: TRBV5-1; d_gene: TRBD2; CDR3aa: CASSLVPAGETGELFF; CDR3nt: TGCGCCAGCAGCTTGGTCCCAGCGGGGGAAACCGGGGAGCTGTTTTTT
abundance: -; j_gene: TRBJ1-5; v_gene: TRBV3-1/TRBV3-2; d_gene: -; CDR3aa: CASSHRGGRGGGAPQHF; CDR3nt: TGTGCCAGCAGCCATCGGGGCGGTCGGGGAGGGGGGGCCCCCCAGCATTTT
abundance: -; j_gene: TRBJ1-1; v_gene: TRBV10-3; d_gene: -; CDR3aa: CAISESGTRNTEAFF; CDR3nt: TGTGCCATCAGTGAGTCGGGGACTAGAAACACTGAAGCTTTCTTT
abundance: -; j_gene: TRBJ2-2; v_gene: TRBV7-3; d_gene: TRBD2; CDR3aa: CASSATLAGVAGELFF; CDR3nt: TGTGCCAGCAGCGCCACACTAGCGGGGGTTGCCGGGGAGCTGTTTTTT
abundance: -; j_gene: TRBJ1-5; v_gene: TRBV19; d_gene: -; CDR3aa: CASSISRGGQPQHF; CDR3nt: TGTGCCAGTAGTATATCCAGGGGAGGGCAGCCCCAGCATTTT
abundance: -; j_gene: TRBJ1-5; v_gene: TRBV10-2; d_gene: TRBD1; CDR3aa: CASRGKSRGWWSQHF; CDR3nt: TGCGCCAGCAGAGGAAAGAGCAGGGGGTGGTGGTCCCAGCATTTT
abundance: -; j_gene: TRBJ1-6; v_gene: TRBV2; d_gene: -; CDR3aa: CASSGWYNSPLHF; CDR3nt: TGTGCCAGCAGCGGTTGGTATAATTCACCCCTCCACTTT
abundance: -; j_gene: TRBJ2-2; v_gene: TRBV5-1; d_gene: TRBD1; CDR3aa: CASSDRDRDTGELFF; CDR3nt: TGCGCCAGCAGCGATAGGGACAGGGACACCGGGGAGCTGTTTTTT
abundance: -; j_gene: TRBJ1-2; v_gene: TRBV25-1; d_gene: -; CDR3aa: CASSMTHNYGYTF; CDR3nt: TGTGCCAGCTCCATGACACATAACTATGGCTACACCTTC
abundance: -; j_gene: TRBJ1-4; v_gene: TRBV20-1; d_gene: -; CDR3aa: CSANPGEKLFF; CDR3nt: TGCAGTGCTAATCCGGGTGAAAAACTGTTTTTT
abundance: -; j_gene: TRBJ2-1; v_gene: TRBV5-1; d_gene: TRBD2; CDR3aa: CASASGGAFGEQFF; CDR3nt: TGCGCCAGCGCCAGCGGGGGGGCCTTCGGGGAGCAGTTCTTC
abundance: -; j_gene: TRBJ2-2; v_gene: TRBV5-6; d_gene: -; CDR3aa: CASSISTHTGELFF; CDR3nt: TGTGCCAGCAGCATTAGCACGCACACCGGGGAGCTGTTTTTT
abundance: -; j_gene: TRBJ2-4; v_gene: TRBV30; d_gene: TRBD2; CDR3aa: CAWSVSGGSLAKNIQYF; CDR3nt: TGTGCCTGGAGTGTTAGCGGGGGATCTCTCGCCAAAAACATTCAGTACTTC